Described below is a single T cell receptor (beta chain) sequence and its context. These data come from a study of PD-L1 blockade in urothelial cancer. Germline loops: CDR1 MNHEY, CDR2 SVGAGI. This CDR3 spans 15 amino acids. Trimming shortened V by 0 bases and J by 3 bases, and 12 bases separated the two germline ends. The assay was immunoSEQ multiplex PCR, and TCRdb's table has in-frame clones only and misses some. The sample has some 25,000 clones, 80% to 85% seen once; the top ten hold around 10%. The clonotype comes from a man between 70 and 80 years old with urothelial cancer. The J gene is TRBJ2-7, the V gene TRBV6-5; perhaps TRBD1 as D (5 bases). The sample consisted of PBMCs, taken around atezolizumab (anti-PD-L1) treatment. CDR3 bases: TGTGCCAGCAGTTACTCGATGGCCGGACACTACGAGCAGTACTTC. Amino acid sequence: CASSYSMAGHYEQYF.